This T cell receptor beta chain is drawn from a study of blood T cells in healthy people across ages. General study points: Fewer expanded clones and more diversity marked long-lived versus aged donors.

CDR3 length: 15 residues. Germline V gene lookup returns CDR1 SQVTM and CDR2 ANQGSEA. The V gene lost 6 bases and the J gene lost 2 bases, with 18 bases spanning the gap. It was with a sample-barcoded 5' primer and a J-beta primer mix that a second PCR of roughly 6 to 12 cycles was run. Individual samples furnished no less than 2.5 million CDR3-containing paired-end reads apiece. MiXCR was run by TCRdb on the 5' RACE reads, yielding one entry per CDR3 protein. Of under 700,000 distinct CDR3 sequences listed, about 24% are singletons. This clonotype was observed at least ten times. Its cognate antigen is unknown. The data were also submitted as part of a second study, on T cells of mothers and their children.

This chain connects TRBV29-1 to TRBJ2-3; D remains unclear. The receptor comes from a boy aged 5-17 years in good health. The specimen sequenced was blood. The CDR3 sequence is CSVPKTSTDTDTQYF. CDR3 sequence (DNA): TGCAGCGTGCCCAAAACTTCAACCGACACAGATACGCAGTATTTT.